This T cell receptor beta chain emerged from a study of blood T cells in healthy people across ages. Study details: When template switching was applied, about one barcoded beta molecule was captured per two T cells.

The germline V gene encodes CDR1 KGHSH and CDR2 LQKENI. This CDR3 region has 15 residues. A second PCR, run for about 6 to 11 cycles, used a sample-barcoded 5' primer plus a J-beta primer mix. TCRdb processed the 5' RACE reads anew with MiXCR; each CDR3 protein has one entry. The top ten hold 15% of the sample, which has roughly 650,000 distinct CDR3 sequences, about 32% seen once. Findings and caveats of the study: In these data, TCR beta diversity tracked strongly with naive T cell percentage.

Comments on this clonotype: As yet, its antigen is unknown. A single base separates this from a much larger clone, so it may be a read error.

Material: blood. The chain employs TRBV18 and TRBJ2-7; 8 positions agree with TRBD2. The end of the DNA aligns better with TRBJ2-5, so the J call may be wrong. The source of this sequence is a woman of 80 years or more in good health. The CDR3 loop is CTSSPPGLETETQYF. CDR3 nucleotide sequence: TGTACCAGCTCACCACCGGGACTAGAGACGGAGACCCAGTACTTC.